The 8 T cell receptor beta chains in this list originate from one sample, sequenced in a study of Ad26.COV2.S vaccination and SARS-CoV-2 variants. The sample's treatment: some 20 received Ad26.COV2.S at low or high dose, single or two shots; 5 received placebo; per-sample allocation not given. At day 63 after the first vaccine or placebo injection, samples were drawn. TCRdb's table, derived via immunoSEQ multiplex PCR, lists solely in-frame clones and lacks some. The sample consists of hundreds of thousands of clones, approximately 88% of them appearing once. Sequenced here: peripheral blood, sampled in a trial of Ad26.COV2.S vaccine versus placebo. The origin of the receptors is a person aged 18 to 65 who received the Ad26.COV2.S COVID-19 vaccine or a placebo.

This chain connects TRBV21-1 to TRBJ1-3; the D call in the table, TRBD1, was not verified against the DNA. TRBV21-1 counts as a pseudogene. The CDR3 spans 15 residues. CDR3 in amino acids: CASSIRTFPGNTIYF. The CDR3 DNA is TGTGCCAGCAGCATCCGGACATTCCCCGGAAACACCATATATTTT.

This chain uses TRBV20-1 with TRBJ2-2; D gene uncertain. Germline values: CDR1 DFQATT, CDR2 SNEGSKA (reference sequence). V was trimmed by 3 bases and J by 2 bases, leaving 10 bases between them. The CDR3 length is 14 residues. The CDR3 coding sequence is TGCAGTGCTAGTGGGCTTTACAACACCGGGGAGCTGTTTTTT. Translation: CSASGLYNTGELFF.

This rearrangement joins TRBV12-3 or TRBV12-4 to TRBJ1-5; no clear D gene. Between the trimmed V and J ends, which lost 4 bases and 6 bases, there was a span of 10 bases. The CDR3 has 13 residues. This CDR3 is CASSSDNRQPQHF. DNA for the CDR3: TGTGCCAGCAGTTCCGATAATCGTCAGCCCCAGCATTTT.

This chain links TRBV5-4 with TRBJ2-3; possible D gene TRBD2, 5 bases. Per the germline V gene, CDR1 is SGHNT and CDR2 is YYREEE (reference sequence). The CDR3 consists of 16 residues. V dropped 0 bases and J dropped 6 bases, with 17 bases sitting between them. Written as DNA, the CDR3 is TGTGCCAGCAGCTTGGGAGGCGGGTCGCATTTGGATACGCAGTATTTT. The encoded protein is CASSLGGGSHLDTQYF.

In this sample, this clone turned up a few times. The gene calls are TRBV30 and TRBJ2-2, with TRBD2 matching over 9 bases. The J segment lost 4 bases and the V segment lost 0 bases, leaving 9 bases of the junction unmatched. In germline, CDR1 is GTSNPN, CDR2 SVGIG (reference sequence). The CDR3 is made up of 17 amino acids. The CDR3 sequence is CAWSVVLTSGLTGELFF. The CDR3 region has the DNA TGTGCCTGGAGTGTTGTTTTGACTAGCGGCCTCACCGGGGAGCTGTTTTTT.

This clone was seen a single time. The gene calls are TRBV10-2 and TRBJ1-2; no firm D call. Germline assignment: CDR1 WSHSY and CDR2 SAAADI. Trimming took off 8 bases at V and 3 bases at J, with 7 bases between the two ends. The CDR3 is 11 residues long. For the CDR3, the DNA is TGCGCCAGCCGACTCGACTATGGCTACACCTTC. This encodes CASRLDYGYTF.

This chain links TRBV2 with TRBJ2-1, with TRBD1 matching 8 bases. Germline loops: CDR1 SNHLY, CDR2 FYNNEI. This CDR3 has 13 amino acids. The ends lost 7 bases at V and 4 bases at J; junction bases unmatched: 3. CDR3 DNA: TGTGCCAGCAAGGGGGACAGGTACAATGAGCAGTTCTTC. Encoded protein: CASKGDRYNEQFF.

This clone was seen a handful of times. The chain recombines TRBV25-1 with TRBJ2-7; D remains unclear. Germline V gives CDR1 MGHDK, CDR2 SYGVNS. The CDR3 runs to 14 residues. Trimming cost V 1 base and J 0 bases, with 7 bases left between them. In DNA, the CDR3 is TGTGCCAGCAGTGAATTAGGCAGCTCCTACGAGCAGTACTTC. Amino acid sequence: CASSELGSSYEQYF.